The 8 T cell receptor beta chains below all came from one sample that was sequenced in a study of T cells in Graves' hyperthyroidism and ophthalmopathy. Template material for amplifying TCR beta CDR3 regions consisted of RNA transcripts. Carried out on the TCR CDR3, a first-round RT-PCR used the HTBI primer set. TCRdb fed the multiplex PCR reads into MiXCR, producing one record per CDR3 protein. The repertoire consists of roughly 580,000 distinct CDR3 sequences, with about 15% occurring once and the leading ten covering around 5.4%. The specimen sequenced was blood. The receptors derive from a woman aged 25 to 39 with Graves' hyperthyroidism that later progressed to Graves' ophthalmopathy.

This clonotype was recorded many times. The V call is TRBV2, the J call TRBJ1-5; D is possibly TRBD1 (5 bases). The CDR3 is made up of 16 amino acids. Trimming stripped 4 bases from V and 6 bases from J, with 19 bases between. CDR1 is SNHLY, CDR2 FYNNEI, per germline. The CDR3 sequence: CASSALAGGGGQPQHF. CDR3 nucleotides: TGTGCCAGCAGTGCCCTCGCGGGGGGGGGAGGTCAGCCCCAGCATTTT. Supplemented by reference TRBV2 and TRBJ1-5, the full variable domain reads EPEVTQTPSHQVTQMGQEVILRCVPISNHLYFYWYRQILGQKVEFLVSFYNNEISEKSEIFDDQFSVERPDGSNFTLKIRSTKLEDSAMYFCASSALAGGGGQPQHFGDGTRLSIL.

This clonotype appeared many times. The genes are TRBV30 and TRBJ2-7, with D perhaps matching TRBD1 (6 bases). The germline CDR1 and CDR2 sequences are GTSNPN and SVGIG (reference sequence). The V end was cut by 0 bases, the J end by 7 bases, with 16 bases between. The CDR3 contains 14 residues. CDR3 coding DNA: TGTGCCTGGAGTGTAGGGGGAAGTATCAGGGAGCAGTACTTC. This codes for CAWSVGGSIREQYF.

This clonotype was observed a few times. V is TRBV7-3 and J is TRBJ2-2; D remains ambiguous. CDR1 SGHTA and CDR2 FQGTGA come from the germline V gene. The V end lost 5 bases, the J end lost 0 bases, and 10 bases lay between the germline ends. The CDR3 consists of 15 residues. The CDR3 nucleotides are TGTGCCAGCAGCCCTGGGATCTCGAACACCGGGGAGCTGTTTTTT. This translates into CASSPGISNTGELFF. The entire variable domain, with the rest obtained from reference TRBV7-3 and TRBJ2-2, is as follows: GAGVSQTPSNKVTEKGKYVELRCDPISGHTALYWYRQSLGQGPEFLIYFQGTGAADDSGLPNDRFFAVRPEGSVSTLKIQRTERGDSAVYLCASSPGISNTGELFFGEGSRLTVL.

This clonotype was observed at least ten times. The chain has TRBV28 and TRBJ1-6; D unresolved. CDR1 MDHEN and CDR2 SYDVKM come from the germline V gene. The CDR3 has 12 residues. Trimming removed 7 bases at V and 10 bases at J, with 11 bases between. Here the CDR3 DNA reads TGTGCCAGCAATGTAATTCAATCACCCCTCCACTTT. It is translated as CASNVIQSPLHF.

Ten or more counts support this clonotype. The chain couples TRBV6-1 to TRBJ1-3; D not resolved. CDR1 is MNHNS and CDR2 is SASEGT in the germline V gene. The CDR3 is made up of 15 amino acids. The V and J ends lost 6 bases and 2 bases respectively, with 14 bases between them. As DNA, the CDR3 is TGTGCCAGCAGGACAACACACGGTGCTGGAAACACCATATATTTT. It translates to CASRTTHGAGNTIYF.

About this clonotype itself: This clone may be a read error of a much larger clone one base away. This sequence joins TRBV11-2 and TRBJ1-1; D is unclear. The length of the CDR3 is 15 residues. Germline V gives CDR1 SGHAT, CDR2 FQNNGV. CDR3 nucleotide sequence: TGTGCCCGCAGCCCGGCTGGGATCCTGAACACTGAAGCTTTCTTT. Amino acid sequence: CARSPAGILNTEAFF.

This rearrangement joins TRBV9 to TRBJ2-2; 10 positions agree with TRBD2. After removal of 4 bases from V and 4 bases from J, the junction contained 13 bases not matched to a gene. The CDR3 runs 18 residues. Germline V CDR1 and CDR2: SGDLS, YYNGEE. The DNA of the CDR3 is TGTGCCAGCAGCCCCGGGACTAGCGTAAGTGCGACCACCGGGGAGCTGTTTTTT. This codes for CASSPGTSVSATTGELFF. The variable domain in full, completed from reference TRBV9 and TRBJ2-2, reads DSGVTQTPKHLITATGQRVTLRCSPRSGDLSVYWYQQSLDQGLQFLIQYYNGEERAKGNILERFSAQQFPDLHSELNLSSLELGDSALYFCASSPGTSVSATTGELFFGEGSRLTVL.

In the case of this clonotype: This may stem from a read error, because a much larger clone lies one nucleotide away. The V call is TRBV27, the J call TRBJ2-2; 8 bases are a match to TRBD2. Germline CDR1 is MNHEY and CDR2 is SMNVEV (reference sequence). The CDR3 consists of 20 residues. The CDR3 DNA reads as TGTGCCAGCGGTTTATCGTCGAGATTAGCGGGGAGCGCGGGTATCGGGGAGCTGTTTTTT. Its translation: CASGLSSRLAGSAGIGELFF.